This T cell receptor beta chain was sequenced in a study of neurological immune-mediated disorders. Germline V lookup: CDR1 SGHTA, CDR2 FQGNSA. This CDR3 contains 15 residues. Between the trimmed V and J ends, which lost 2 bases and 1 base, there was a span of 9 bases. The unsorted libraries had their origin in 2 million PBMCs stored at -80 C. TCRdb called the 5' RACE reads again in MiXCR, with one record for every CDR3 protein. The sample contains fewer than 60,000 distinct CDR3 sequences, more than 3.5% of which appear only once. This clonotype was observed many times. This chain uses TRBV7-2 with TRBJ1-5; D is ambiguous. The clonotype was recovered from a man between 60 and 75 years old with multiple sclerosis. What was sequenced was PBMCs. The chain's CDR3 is CASSLFGESNQPQHF. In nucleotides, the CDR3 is TGTGCCAGCAGCTTATTCGGGGAAAGCAATCAGCCCCAGCATTTT.